The 22 T cell receptor beta chains listed next were all sequenced from one sample in a study of regulatory T cells in long-lasting Graves disease. The authors built TCR beta libraries using iRepertoire HTBI primers and Arm-PCR of CDR3 regions. In TCRdb, the multiplex PCR reads were re-called with MiXCR into one record per CDR3 protein. The sample records 430,000 or so distinct CDR3 sequences, 21% being singletons. The sample's time point: persistent/refractory GD, antithyroid drugs over 5 years with positive TRAb. The TCR library was made from RNA that had been extracted from PBMCs in TRIzol. The source material was peripheral blood mononuclear cells (PBMCs), sampled when the disease was refractory, from a patient treated with antithyroid drugs. The receptor source for this set is a female donor with Graves disease.

The chain couples TRBV5-1 to TRBJ2-5, with 9 nucleotides matching TRBD1. V shed 1 base, J shed 2 bases, and the junction held 3 bases outside the gene matches. The CDR3 covers 15 residues. Germline CDR1 SGHRS, CDR2 YFSETQ. The CDR3: CASSLTGGQQETQYF. For the CDR3, the DNA is TGCGCCAGCAGCTTGACAGGGGGCCAACAAGAGACCCAGTACTTC. Combining the CDR3 with reference TRBV5-1 and TRBJ2-5 gives the whole variable domain KAGVTQTPRYLIKTRGQQVTLSCSPISGHRSVSWYQQTPGQGLQFLFEYFSETQRNKGNFPGRFSGRQFSNSRSEMNVSTLELGDSALYLCASSLTGGQQETQYFGPGTRLLVL.

This clonotype was seen only once. The chain links TRBV7-9 to TRBJ2-7; D gene unclear. The CDR3 is 14 amino acids. The V end was cut by 1 base, the J end by 4 bases, with 11 bases between. The V gene's germline CDR1 is SEHNR and CDR2 FQNEAQ (reference sequence). CDR3 loop: CASSLVQTTYEQYF. CDR3 in DNA: TGTGCCAGCAGCTTAGTTCAGACCACGTACGAGCAGTACTTC.

This rearrangement joins TRBV19 to TRBJ2-7; 8 bases agree with TRBD1. V gave up 5 bases and J gave up 9 bases; unmatched junction bases: 6. This CDR3 is 12 amino acids long. Germline CDR1 LNHDA, CDR2 SQIVND (reference sequence). The CDR3 sequence is CASSLGQGPQYF. CDR3 in DNA: TGTGCCAGTAGTCTCGGACAGGGACCGCAGTACTTC.

This clonotype was recorded many times. The chain is built from TRBV2 and TRBJ2-4; no reliable D call. The CDR3 covers 13 residues. V lost 4 bases and J lost 5, with 9 bases in between. Per germline, CDR1 SNHLY and CDR2 FYNNEI. In nucleotides, the CDR3 is TGTGCCAGCAGTGTCGACACCCAAAACATTCAGTACTTC. Protein: CASSVDTQNIQYF.

This clonotype was recorded at least ten times. One end of the junction varies from germline; a read error may be responsible. V is TRBV5-6 and J is TRBJ2-5; 8 bases are shared with TRBD1. The CDR3 covers 13 residues. Germline CDR1 SGHDT, CDR2 YYEEEE. The CDR3 sequence: CASSPGQEETQYF. For the CDR3, the DNA is TGCGCCAGCAGCCCGGGACAGGAAGAGACCCAGTACTTC.

This clonotype has a count of ten or more. This rearrangement joins TRBV10-3 to TRBJ2-7, with 10 bases fitting TRBD2. After removal of 5 bases from V and 4 bases from J, the junction contained 5 bases not matched to a gene. The CDR3 loop spans 14 amino acids. The germline CDR1 and CDR2 sequences are ENHRY and SYGVKD. The CDR3 is CAISSSGSQYEQYF. Written as DNA, the CDR3 is TGTGCCATCAGTTCTAGCGGGAGTCAGTACGAGCAGTACTTC.

In this sample, this clonotype turned up a few times. The chain has TRBV9 and TRBJ2-7, with D perhaps TRBD1 (6 bases). Germline CDR1 SGDLS, CDR2 YYNGEE. The ends were cut back, 4 bases at V and 7 bases at J, with 15 bases in the middle. There are 13 residues in the CDR3. The CDR3 spells CASSPQGSWEQYF. CDR3 in DNA: TGTGCCAGCAGCCCCCAGGGGAGTTGGGAGCAGTACTTC. The full variable domain, with the rest looked up from reference TRBV9 and TRBJ2-7, is DSGVTQTPKHLITATGQRVTLRCSPRSGDLSVYWYQQSLDQGLQFLIQYYNGEERAKGNILERFSAQQFPDLHSELNLSSLELGDSALYFCASSPQGSWEQYFGPGTRLTVT.

This clonotype was counted many times. The gene calls are TRBV12-3 or TRBV12-4 and TRBJ1-5; D gene uncertain. V gave up 0 bases and J gave up 3 bases, with 9 bases separating them. This CDR3 has 15 amino acids. The CDR3 loop is CASSLAGVPNQPQHF. The CDR3 coding sequence is TGTGCCAGCAGTTTAGCAGGTGTCCCCAATCAGCCCCAGCATTTT.

The sample holds a few counts of this clonotype. This chain uses TRBV10-2 with TRBJ1-1; D uncertain. The germline gives CDR1 WSHSY, CDR2 SAAADI. V lost 4 bases and J lost 0, with 6 bases in between. CDR3 size: 13 residues. This chain's CDR3 is CASSVRLNTEAFF. The DNA for the CDR3 is TGCGCCAGCAGTGTTAGGTTGAACACTGAAGCTTTCTTT.

The rearrangement uses TRBV20-1 and TRBJ1-5; possibly TRBD1 for D (5 bases). Germline V lookup: CDR1 DFQATT, CDR2 SNEGSKA (reference sequence). This CDR3 is built from 15 residues. Trimming took 6 bases from V and 0 from J, leaving 15 bases between them. CDR3 sequence reads: CSAVSLGLSNQPQHF. The CDR3 DNA sequence: TGCAGTGCGGTCTCCCTGGGACTTAGCAATCAGCCCCAGCATTTT.

The J gene is TRBJ1-1, the V gene TRBV6-1, with D perhaps TRBD1 (6 bases). The germline V and J ends were trimmed by 5 bases and 8 bases, with 12 bases remaining between them. The germline V gene encodes CDR1 MNHNS and CDR2 SASEGT. This CDR3 is 12 amino acids long. The CDR3 DNA sequence: TGTGCCAGCAGTCGGGACATGACCGAAGCTTTCTTT. Translating it yields CASSRDMTEAFF.

This chain joins TRBV5-1 and TRBJ2-2; the D call may be TRBD1 or TRBD2 (5 bases each). The CDR3 is 16 amino acids. Looked up from germline, CDR1 is SGHRS and CDR2 is YFSETQ. V was cut by 3 bases and J by 4 bases, with 16 bases left in between. The CDR3 protein is CASSSPLGELTGELFF. The CDR3 region has the DNA TGCGCCAGCAGCTCCCCGTTGGGGGAGCTCACCGGGGAGCTGTTTTTT. The variable domain in full, with the rest retrieved from reference TRBV5-1 and TRBJ2-2, is KAGVTQTPRYLIKTRGQQVTLSCSPISGHRSVSWYQQTPGQGLQFLFEYFSETQRNKGNFPGRFSGRQFSNSRSEMNVSTLELGDSALYLCASSSPLGELTGELFFGEGSRLTVL.

This clonotype has at least ten counts. The V and J genes are TRBV2 and TRBJ2-7, with D unresolved. V gave up 4 bases and J gave up 1 base, with 2 bases separating them. There are 11 residues in the CDR3. Germline V gene data show CDR1 as SNHLY and CDR2 as FYNNEI. The DNA for the CDR3 is TGTGCCAGCAGTGGGTCCTACGAGCAGTACTTC. Amino acid sequence: CASSGSYEQYF.

In its sample, this clonotype was seen many times. The chain employs TRBV3-1 and TRBJ1-2; possibly TRBD1 for D (5 bases). The germline V gene has CDR1 LGHDT and CDR2 YNNKEL (reference sequence). Trimming took off 6 bases at V and 3 bases at J, with 11 bases between the two ends. The CDR3 is made up of 13 amino acids. The CDR3 DNA follows: TGTGCCAGCAGACCGCAGGGCGACTATGGCTACACCTTC. It is translated as CASRPQGDYGYTF.

This clonotype came up many times. This chain's CDR3 is CASSQGARGYEQYF. The CDR3 coding sequence is TGTGCCAGCAGCCAAGGTGCCAGGGGTTACGAGCAGTACTTC. J is TRBJ2-7 and V is TRBV3-1; D is perhaps TRBD1 (6 bases). The germline V and J ends were trimmed by 1 base and 4 bases, with 11 bases remaining between them. The CDR3 runs 14 residues. Per the germline V gene, CDR1 is LGHDT and CDR2 is YNNKEL (reference sequence).

This clonotype was recorded many times. The V gene is TRBV29-1, the J gene TRBJ1-4, with D maybe TRBD1 (5 bases). V dropped 6 bases and J dropped 7 bases, with 15 bases sitting between them. In germline, CDR1 is SQVTM, CDR2 ANQGSEA. The CDR3 consists of 13 residues. Here the CDR3 reads CSVPGPSGEKLFF. CDR3 nucleotide sequence: TGCAGCGTCCCGGGGCCGTCGGGTGAAAAACTGTTTTTT. The entire variable domain, with the rest obtained from reference TRBV29-1 and TRBJ1-4, is as follows: SAVISQKPSRDICQRGTSLTIQCQVDSQVTMMFWYRQQPGQSLTLIATANQGSEATYESGFVIDKFPISRPNLTFSTLTVSNMSPEDSSIYLCSVPGPSGEKLFFGSGTQLSVL.

This clonotype showed up many times. This chain uses TRBV28 with TRBJ1-5, with a tentative D call TRBD1 (5 bases). Germline CDR1 reads MDHEN; CDR2 reads SYDVKM. V was trimmed by 4 bases and J by 4 bases, leaving 14 bases between them. The CDR3 spans 15 residues. The CDR3 bases are TGTGCCAGCAGTTCGTCCGGGACGATGAATCAGCCCCAGCATTTT. Encoded protein: CASSSSGTMNQPQHF.

This clonotype was recorded at least ten times. J is TRBJ1-4 and V is TRBV9, with TRBD1 as a possible D gene (5 bases). The V end was cut by 3 bases, the J end by 4 bases, with 13 bases between. The CDR3 extends over 15 amino acids. CDR1 and CDR2 from the germline V gene are SGDLS and YYNGEE. CDR3 amino acids: CASSARGGNNEKLFF. In nucleotides, the CDR3 is TGTGCCAGCAGCGCGCGGGGGGGTAATAATGAAAAACTGTTTTTT. Drawing the rest from reference TRBV9 and TRBJ1-4, the complete variable domain is DSGVTQTPKHLITATGQRVTLRCSPRSGDLSVYWYQQSLDQGLQFLIQYYNGEERAKGNILERFSAQQFPDLHSELNLSSLELGDSALYFCASSARGGNNEKLFFGSGTQLSVL.

This chain links TRBV2 with TRBJ2-5, with D perhaps TRBD2 (6 bases). CDR1 SNHLY and CDR2 FYNNEI come from the germline V gene. The CDR3 is 15 amino acids. V was shortened by 4 bases and J by 4 bases, with 16 bases between the two germline ends. CDR3 protein: CASSGGIAFGETQYF. CDR3 DNA: TGTGCCAGCAGTGGCGGGATAGCCTTTGGAGAGACCCAGTACTTC.

This chain links TRBV19 with TRBJ1-2; 8 bases map to TRBD1. Germline CDR1 reads LNHDA; CDR2 reads SQIVND (reference sequence). The CDR3 runs to 15 residues. The V segment lost 4 bases and the J segment 3 bases; nucleotides outside the gene matches: 7. The CDR3 protein is CASSTLTGADYGYTF. The CDR3 DNA reads as TGTGCCAGTAGTACCCTGACAGGGGCGGACTATGGCTACACCTTC.

This clonotype has a handful of counts. The rearrangement links TRBV5-6 to TRBJ1-3; 7 bases fit TRBD1. The CDR3 sequence is 13 residues long. The trim removed 4 bases at V and 4 bases at J, leaving 2 bases unmatched. Germline lookup yields CDR1 SGHDT and CDR2 YYEEEE. The CDR3 DNA reads TGTGCCAGCAGCGCGGACAGGGGAAACACCATATATTTT. It is translated as CASSADRGNTIYF.

This chain joins TRBV28 and TRBJ2-6, with 10 bases identical to TRBD1. The V segment lost 6 bases and the J segment 0 bases; nucleotides outside the gene matches: 11. The CDR3 extends over 19 amino acids. Germline CDR1 MDHEN, CDR2 SYDVKM. CDR3 nucleotide sequence: TGTGCCAGCAGGTCCCCCGGGACAGGGGCCGCCTCTGGGGCCAACGTCCTGACTTTC. Its translation: CASRSPGTGAASGANVLTF.